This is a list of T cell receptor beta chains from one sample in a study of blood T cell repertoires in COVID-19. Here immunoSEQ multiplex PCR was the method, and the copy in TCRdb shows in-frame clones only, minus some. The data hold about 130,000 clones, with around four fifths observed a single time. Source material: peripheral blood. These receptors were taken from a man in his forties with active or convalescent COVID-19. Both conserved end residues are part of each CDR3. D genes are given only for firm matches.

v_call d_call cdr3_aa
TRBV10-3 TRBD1 CAIMSTGVNSPLHF
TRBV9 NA CASSVGMGSIQETQYF
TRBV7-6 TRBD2 CASSLEGRTSGGAGETQYF
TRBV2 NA CASGGGPSGRPQHF
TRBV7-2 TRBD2 CASSFFSGGTTDTQYF
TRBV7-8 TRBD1 CASSLARVRGQKLFF
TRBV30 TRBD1 CAWSTGGAGNTIYF
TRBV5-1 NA CASSLEGGSNQPQHF
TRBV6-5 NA CASSRKDSGNSPLHF
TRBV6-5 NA CASSYSGASGGELFF
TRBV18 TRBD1 CASSPGTAGNTIYF
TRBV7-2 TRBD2 CASSLGGGDETQYF
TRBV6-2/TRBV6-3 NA CASSPYTGPYGYTF
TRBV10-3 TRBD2 CAISESASGGQETQYF
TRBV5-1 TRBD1 CASRPTGAGNQPQHF
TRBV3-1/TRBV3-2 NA CASSQVPGAGELFF
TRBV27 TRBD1 CASSFGQGSKEKLFF
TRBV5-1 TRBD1 CASSLTGENTIYF
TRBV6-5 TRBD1 CASSYSGRGRNNGYTF
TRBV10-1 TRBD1 CASSEAGGHYEQYF
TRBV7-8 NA CASLNGGAYEQYF
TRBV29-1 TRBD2 CSVEPSGAVGGELFF
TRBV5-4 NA CASSTDGVSNQPQHF
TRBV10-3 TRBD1 CAISENRDRGSQYF
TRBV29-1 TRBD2 CSAGGLAGVNEQFF
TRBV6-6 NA CASIETGADFEAFF
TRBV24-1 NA CATSARDEQFF
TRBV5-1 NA CASSWGGEDYGYTF
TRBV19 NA CASSPPWGRTGANVLTF
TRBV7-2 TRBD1 CASSLTGGTEAFF
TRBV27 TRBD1 CASSPGTGGIANTEAFF
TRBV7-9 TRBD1 CASSVRDRGAPQHF
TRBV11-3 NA CASSLGLAGSDTQYF
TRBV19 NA CASSGTPRGTEAFF
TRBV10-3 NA CAISAGQNGAKNIQYF